This T cell receptor beta chain was identified in a study of cytomegalovirus exposure and HLA in healthy donors. Findings of the study overall: In a later analysis, V- and J-gene trimming of beta chains associated with a DCLRE1C missense variant, replicated independently. Most TCRs appeared rarely, but some public TCRs recurred in many donors.

CDR1 and CDR2 from the germline V gene are SEHNR and FQNEAQ (reference sequence). Trimming removed 7 bases at V and 7 bases at J, with 10 bases between. The CDR3 is 12 amino acids. Primers included in the PCR were 60 Vbeta and 13 Jbeta primers. Using immunoSEQ multiplex PCR, the repertoire was profiled, and TCRdb retains in-frame clones only, with some absent. The sample carries more than 95,000 clones, about 80% recorded once. In the case of this clone: No antigen is known for it.

The sequenced material came from PBMCs. The receptor was derived from a man younger than 40 in good health and CMV-seropositive. The rearrangement links TRBV7-9 to TRBJ1-4; no definite D call. CDR3: CASTSAVEKLFF. As DNA, the CDR3 is TGTGCCAGCACCTCCGCAGTTGAAAAACTGTTTTTT. The whole variable domain, remainder taken from reference TRBV7-9 and TRBJ1-4, is DTGVSQNPRHKITKRGQNVTFRCDPISEHNRLYWYRQTLGQGPEFLTYFQNEAQLEKSRLLSDRFSAERPKGSFSTLEIQRTEQGDSAMYLCASTSAVEKLFFGSGTQLSVL.